This T cell receptor beta chain was recovered during a study of blood T cell repertoires in COVID-19. Study in general: Some COVID-19 samples were acute and others convalescent; all came from the United States, Italy and Spain. The cDNA or gDNA used as material had been derived from T cells, B-cell-depleted T cells, or PBMCs.

Germline assignment: CDR1 MNHEY and CDR2 SVGAGI. There are 14 residues in the CDR3. V lost 7 bases and J lost 2, with 11 bases in between. Original methodology: Amplifying reference gene primers gave estimates of nucleated cell counts. Generated by immunoSEQ multiplex PCR, the TCRdb table keeps only in-frame clones and is missing some. V, J and clone size were drawn from that table, and D and trimming were deduced from the DNA. The sample records about 110,000 clones, approximately 80% being singletons. The chain has TRBV6-5 and TRBJ2-2; D gene uncertain. The clonotype comes from a woman in her seventies with acute or convalescent COVID-19. The sample taken for sequencing was peripheral blood. The CDR3 DNA reads as TGTGCCAGCAAGTTTGGCCCAAACACCGGGGAGCTGTTTTTT. It yields the protein CASKFGPNTGELFF.